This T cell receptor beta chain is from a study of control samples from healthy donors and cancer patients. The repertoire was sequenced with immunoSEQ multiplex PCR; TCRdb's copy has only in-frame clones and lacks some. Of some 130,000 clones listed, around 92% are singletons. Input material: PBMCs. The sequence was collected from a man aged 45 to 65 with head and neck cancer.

This chain's CDR3 is CASSFGGPYNEQFF. As DNA, the CDR3 is TGTGCCAGCAGTTTTGGGGGACCCTACAATGAGCAGTTCTTC. The rearrangement joins TRBV27 to TRBJ2-1; TRBD1 or TRBD2 may be the D gene (5 bases each). The V gene's germline CDR1 is MNHEY and CDR2 SMNVEV (reference sequence). This CDR3 region has 14 residues. Trimming stripped 3 bases from V and 2 bases from J, with 8 bases between.